This entry describes one T cell receptor (beta chain). This sample was taken from a study of OX40 agonist ivuxolimab in advanced cancers. About the study: Partial responses occurred in Three dose-escalation patients, one with hepatocellular carcinoma and two with cutaneous melanoma.

The CDR3 extends over 14 amino acids. Trimming cost V 5 bases and J 4 bases, with 11 bases left between them. Germline CDR1 reads SGHDN; CDR2 reads FVKESK. Assay: immunoSEQ multiplex PCR; the TCRdb copy retains only in-frame clones and omits some. Among more than 60,000 clones listed, roughly 89% were seen once. The chain links TRBV14 to TRBJ2-2, with D unclear. This TCR was sampled from an adult with an advanced solid tumor such as melanoma, head and neck, liver or kidney cancer. The specimen was CD4+ or CD8+ T cells sorted from blood, collected in a trial of the OX40 agonist ivuxolimab. The CDR3 coding sequence is TGTGCCAGCAGCGGGATCACGGGCACCGGGGAGCTGTTTTTT. Translating gives CASSGITGTGELFF.